Shown below are 24 T cell receptor beta chains from a single sample sequenced in a study of cytotoxic CD8 clonotypes in ibrutinib-treated CLL. Generated by immunoSEQ multiplex PCR, the TCRdb table keeps only in-frame clones and is missing some. The sample carries 150,000 to 200,000 clones, around 80% recorded once. The material sequenced was PBMCs, taken after 24 months of ibrutinib treatment. These receptor sequences come from a human donor with chronic lymphocytic leukemia.

The chain has TRBV5-5 and TRBJ2-2; D might be TRBD1 (6 bases). V was pared by 9 bases and J by 8 bases, with 23 bases between. Germline V lookup: CDR1 SGHKS, CDR2 YYEKEE (reference sequence). The CDR3 has 15 residues. CDR3 residues: CATRTLQGSTGELFF. In nucleotides, the CDR3 is TGTGCCACCCGGACCCTACAGGGAAGTACGGGGGAGCTGTTTTTT.

V usage is TRBV30 and J usage is TRBJ2-1; D unclear. This CDR3 region has 11 residues. The germline V gene has CDR1 GTSNPN and CDR2 SVGIG (reference sequence). With 8 bases removed from V and 10 bases from J, the gap between germline ends came to 15 bases. The CDR3 coding sequence is TGTGCCCGAACCTATTTGGGGGAGCAGTTCTTC. Translated: CARTYLGEQFF.

The rearrangement links TRBV6-1 to TRBJ2-3; D uncertain. The V gene's germline CDR1 is MNHNS and CDR2 SASEGT. The CDR3 consists of 11 residues. V lost 4 bases to trimming and J lost 5 bases, with 4 bases between them. The CDR3 DNA reads as TGTGCCAGCAGTGTTAGAGATACGCAGTATTTT. Encoded protein: CASSVRDTQYF.

V usage is TRBV21-1 and J usage is TRBJ2-1; the table's D call TRBD2 went unverified against the DNA. TRBV21-1 is a recognized pseudogene. The CDR3 length is 12 residues. Written as DNA, the CDR3 is TGTGCCAGCAGCCGTGTTGACAATGAGCAGTTCTTC. It codes for CASSRVDNEQFF.

This clone was recorded only once. The chain has TRBV30 and TRBJ2-5; 11 positions match TRBD2. The trim removed 1 base at V and 3 bases at J, leaving 4 bases unmatched. Germline CDR1 GTSNPN, CDR2 SVGIG (reference sequence). The CDR3 extends over 15 amino acids. The CDR3 bases are TGTGCCTGGAGTGCTATGGGACTAGCGGAAGAGACCCAGTACTTC. Residues: CAWSAMGLAEETQYF.

The chain carries TRBV18 and TRBJ2-1; 7 nucleotides agree with TRBD1. Germline assignment: CDR1 KGHSH and CDR2 LQKENI. The CDR3 length is 17 residues. Germline trimming cut 3 bases from V and 4 bases from J; bases unmatched to any gene: 12. The CDR3 loop reads CASSPSRYRGSYNEQFF. Written as DNA, the CDR3 is TGTGCCAGCTCACCCAGCCGCTACAGGGGATCGTACAATGAGCAGTTCTTC.

V and J are TRBV11-2 and TRBJ2-1; D gene uncertain. From germline, CDR1 is SGHAT and CDR2 FQNNGV. Trimming shortened V by 1 base and J by 9 bases, and 4 bases separated the two germline ends. CDR3 size: 11 residues. CDR3 nucleotide sequence: TGTGCCAGCAGCTTAGTCAGTGAGCAGTTCTTC. Amino acids: CASSLVSEQFF.

The rearrangement links TRBV25-1 to TRBJ2-1, with 9 nucleotides matching TRBD2. CDR3 length equals 12 residues. The ends lost 6 bases at V and 6 bases at J; junction bases unmatched: 0. Germline V gives CDR1 MGHDK, CDR2 SYGVNS. The CDR3 DNA reads as TGTGCCAGCAGGACTAGCGGCAATGAGCAGTTCTTC. Amino acid sequence: CASRTSGNEQFF.

As regards this clone: This may be a read error: a much more frequent sequence differs by one nucleotide. The genes are TRBV6-4 and TRBJ1-2; 11 positions match TRBD1. The ends lost 6 bases at V and 4 bases at J; junction bases unmatched: 4. The CDR3 is made up of 14 amino acids. Germline V gene data show CDR1 as MRHNA and CDR2 as SNTAGT. The CDR3 nucleotides read TGTGCCAGCAGCGCCGGGACAGGGGGCTATGGCTACACCTTC. Protein sequence: CASSAGTGGYGYTF.

The chain joins TRBV4-2 to TRBJ2-1, with a weak D call TRBD1 (5 bases). The CDR3 is 13 residues long. Germline CDR1 LGHNA, CDR2 YNFKEQ. V lost 2 bases to trimming and J lost 11 bases, with 13 bases between them. The CDR3 region has the DNA TGTGCCAGCAGCCAACCTGACAGTATCAAGCAGTTCTTC. It translates to CASSQPDSIKQFF.

The rearrangement uses TRBV7-2 and TRBJ2-7; D ambiguous. This CDR3 is 16 amino acids long. V gave up 4 bases and J gave up 2 bases, with 18 bases separating them. CDR1 is SGHTA, CDR2 FQGNSA, per germline. The CDR3 is CASSYPPAVSAYEQYF. Here the CDR3 DNA reads TGTGCCAGCAGCTACCCCCCGGCGGTGTCCGCCTACGAGCAGTACTTC.

This clone was detected a few times. V usage is TRBV27 and J usage is TRBJ2-6, with TRBD1 identical over 7 bases. The CDR3 loop spans 16 amino acids. V lost 5 bases and J lost 0; bases outside the gene matches: 4. Germline V gives CDR1 MNHEY, CDR2 SMNVEV (reference sequence). The CDR3 DNA sequence: TGTGCCAGCAGTCCGAGGGACAGCTCTGGGGCCAACGTCCTGACTTTC. As protein: CASSPRDSSGANVLTF.

This clone was seen a single time. The V call is TRBV28, the J call TRBJ1-4, with D perhaps matching TRBD1 (5 bases). This CDR3 spans 12 amino acids. Germline V gives CDR1 MDHEN, CDR2 SYDVKM. The ends were cut back, 7 bases at V and 11 bases at J, with 14 bases in the middle. CDR3 loop: CASTLWGGKLFF. The CDR3, as DNA: TGTGCCAGCACCCTTTGGGGGGGGAAACTGTTTTTT.

The rearrangement uses TRBV18 and TRBJ2-3, with TRBD1 identical over 7 bases. The CDR3 is 17 amino acids. CDR1 is KGHSH, CDR2 LQKENI, per germline. V trimming: 3 bases; J trimming: 1 base; junction bases outside the gene matches: 10. The CDR3 loop is CASSPLYRGLGTDTQYF. The CDR3 DNA is TGTGCCAGCTCACCGCTGTATAGGGGGCTGGGCACAGATACGCAGTATTTT.

This clone was counted between two and nine times. V is TRBV7-2 and J is TRBJ1-1; no definite D call. CDR3 length: 13 residues. Per the germline V gene, CDR1 is SGHTA and CDR2 is FQGNSA. Trimming removed 7 bases at V and 1 base at J, with 10 bases between. CDR3 sequence reads: CASNSQQNTEAFF. The CDR3 DNA sequence: TGTGCCAGCAACAGCCAGCAGAACACTGAAGCTTTCTTT.

This clone was seen a single time. The chain joins TRBV11-2 to TRBJ1-3; 8 nucleotides agree with TRBD1. The CDR3 is 17 amino acids. After removal of 5 bases from V and 0 bases from J, the junction contained 9 bases not matched to a gene. Germline V gives CDR1 SGHAT, CDR2 FQNNGV. In DNA, the CDR3 is TGTGCCAGCAGCAACCCGACAGGGGATTTCTCTGGAAACACCATATATTTT. Protein product: CASSNPTGDFSGNTIYF.

V is TRBV6-6 and J is TRBJ1-2, with TRBD1 matching 8 bases. Germline CDR1 is MNHNY and CDR2 is SVGAGI (reference sequence). This CDR3 comprises 16 residues. V shed 3 bases, J shed 2 bases, and the junction held 8 bases outside the gene matches. CDR3 residues: CASSYNRGKGNYGYTF. CDR3 coding DNA: TGTGCCAGCAGTTATAACAGGGGGAAAGGGAACTATGGCTACACCTTC.

This clone was counted a single time. The rearrangement uses TRBV30 and TRBJ1-3; perhaps TRBD1 as D (5 bases). The CDR3 runs to 16 residues. Germline V gene data show CDR1 as GTSNPN and CDR2 as SVGIG (reference sequence). Trimming removed 2 bases from V and 0 bases from J, with 14 bases in between. The CDR3 DNA reads TGTGCCTGGAGTCTCAGGACACCCAGCTCTGGAAACACCATATATTTT. As protein: CAWSLRTPSSGNTIYF.

The table lists this clone with a few counts. V is TRBV5-1 and J is TRBJ2-6; D unresolved. The V and J ends lost 7 bases and 0 bases respectively, with 8 bases between them. Germline values: CDR1 SGHRS, CDR2 YFSETQ. The length of the CDR3 is 14 residues. CDR3 protein: CASDRYSGANVLTF. CDR3 nucleotide sequence: TGCGCCAGCGACCGTTACTCTGGGGCCAACGTCCTGACTTTC. The full variable domain, rest sourced from reference TRBV5-1 and TRBJ2-6, is KAGVTQTPRYLIKTRGQQVTLSCSPISGHRSVSWYQQTPGQGLQFLFEYFSETQRNKGNFPGRFSGRQFSNSRSEMNVSTLELGDSALYLCASDRYSGANVLTFGAGSRLTVL.

The chain couples TRBV21-1 to TRBJ2-7; the DNA was not compared with TRBD2, the D call given in the table. TRBV21-1 is a known pseudogene. This CDR3 has 16 residues. In nucleotides, the CDR3 is TGTGCCAGCAGCAGACCTTCCCGCGGGGGAACCTACGAGCAGTACTTC. Amino acids: CASSRPSRGGTYEQYF.

The genes are TRBV7-9 and TRBJ1-4; D not certain. The length of the CDR3 is 14 residues. Between the trimmed V and J ends, which lost 4 bases and 8 bases, there was a span of 14 bases. The germline CDR1 and CDR2 sequences are SEHNR and FQNEAQ (reference sequence). The DNA for the CDR3 is TGTGCCAGCAGCTCCATGGGATCGTCGGAAAAACTGTTTTTT. Protein sequence: CASSSMGSSEKLFF.

The rearrangement uses TRBV7-2 and TRBJ1-1; D gene ambiguous. Germline CDR1 SGHTA, CDR2 FQGNSA. Trimming stripped 8 bases from V and 3 bases from J, with 13 bases between. This CDR3 spans 13 amino acids. Here the CDR3 reads CASGKQIYTEAFF. The DNA for the CDR3 is TGTGCCAGCGGAAAACAGATTTACACTGAAGCTTTCTTT.

J is TRBJ1-1 and V is TRBV18, with TRBD1 identical over 9 bases. V was pared by 3 bases and J by 5 bases, with 7 bases of the junction left unmatched. Germline-derived CDR1 and CDR2 are KGHSH and LQKENI. The CDR3 contains 15 residues. This chain's CDR3 is CASSPGTGMRTEAFF. The CDR3, as DNA: TGTGCCAGCTCACCCGGGACAGGGATGAGAACTGAAGCTTTCTTT. The whole variable domain, filled in from reference TRBV18 and TRBJ1-1, reads NAGVMQNPRHLVRRRGQEARLRCSPMKGHSHVYWYRQLPEEGLKFMVYLQKENIIDESGMPKERFSAEFPKEGPSILRIQQVVRGDSAAYFCASSPGTGMRTEAFFGQGTRLTVV.

The J gene is TRBJ1-2, the V gene TRBV7-9; D possibly corresponds to TRBD1 (6 bases). V lost 3 bases to trimming and J lost 11 bases, with 16 bases between them. Germline CDR1 SEHNR, CDR2 FQNEAQ (reference sequence). The CDR3 sequence is 13 residues long. In nucleotides, the CDR3 is TGTGCCAGCAGCTTCCCTAAGGGGGAAAGTTACACCTTC. It is translated as CASSFPKGESYTF.